This TCR beta chain was obtained from a study of cytomegalovirus exposure and HLA in healthy donors. Germline V gives CDR1 GTSNPN, CDR2 SVGIG (reference sequence). The CDR3 covers 14 residues. J gave up 4 bases and V 1 base, and 3 bases lay outside the gene matches. Donors were nominally healthy when sampled, though unrecorded immune exposures were likely. Vbeta (60) and Jbeta (13) primers were used in the PCR. Per the study methods: It was a later analysis that counted some 80 million unique TCR beta chains, of which some 9.9 million were shared. The table came from immunoSEQ multiplex PCR; TCRdb's copy has only in-frame clones and leaves some out. Clone size and V and J calls were adopted from that table, with D and trimming inferred from the DNA. The sample consists of roughly 180,000 clones, around a tenth of them appearing once. This clone occurred a few times.

The chain is built from TRBV30 and TRBJ2-2; 7 bases are a match to TRBD2. The sample consisted of PBMCs. This sequence was found in a woman younger than 45 in good health and CMV-seropositive. The CDR3 DNA reads TGTGCCTGGAGTGGCGGGAGAGTCACCGGGGAGCTGTTTTTT. Translated: CAWSGGRVTGELFF.